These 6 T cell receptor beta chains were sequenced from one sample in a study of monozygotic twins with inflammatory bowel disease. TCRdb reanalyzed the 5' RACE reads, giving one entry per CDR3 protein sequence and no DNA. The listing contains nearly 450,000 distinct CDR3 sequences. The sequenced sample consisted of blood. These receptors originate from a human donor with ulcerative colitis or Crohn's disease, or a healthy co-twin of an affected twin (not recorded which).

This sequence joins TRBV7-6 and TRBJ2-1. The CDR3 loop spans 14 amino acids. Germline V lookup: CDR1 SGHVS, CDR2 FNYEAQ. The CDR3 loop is CASSLVISSNEQFF.

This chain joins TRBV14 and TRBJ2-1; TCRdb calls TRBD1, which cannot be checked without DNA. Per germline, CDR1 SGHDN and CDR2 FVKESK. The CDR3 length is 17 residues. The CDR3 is CASSHQQGVGGQNEQFF.

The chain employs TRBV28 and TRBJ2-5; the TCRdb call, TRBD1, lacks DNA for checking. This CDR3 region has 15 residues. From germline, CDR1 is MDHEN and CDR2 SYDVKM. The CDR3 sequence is CASSSPTPVQETQYF.

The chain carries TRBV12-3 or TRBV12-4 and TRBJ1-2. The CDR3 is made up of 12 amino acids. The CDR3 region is CASSYVQYGYTF.

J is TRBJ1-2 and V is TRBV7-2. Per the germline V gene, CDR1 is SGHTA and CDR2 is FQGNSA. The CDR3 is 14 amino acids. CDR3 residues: CASSLDTLNYGYTF.

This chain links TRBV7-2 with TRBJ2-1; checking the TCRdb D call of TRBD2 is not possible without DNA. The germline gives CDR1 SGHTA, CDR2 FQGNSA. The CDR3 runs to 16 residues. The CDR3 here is CASSGQTSGGFYEQFF.